What follows are 27 T cell receptor beta chains derived from one specimen sequenced in a study of T cell changes during pregnancy in multiple sclerosis. Some clones are missing from TCRdb's copy, which holds only in-frame ones; the method was immunoSEQ multiplex PCR. Here the sample spans 30,000 to 40,000 clones, under 95% being singletons. Sequenced here: peripheral blood, sampled in the third trimester of pregnancy. Receptors originate from a female donor in good health, enrolled as a control in a pregnancy study.

The chain carries TRBV4-3 and TRBJ2-5, with D possibly matching TRBD2 (6 bases). CDR3 length: 15 residues. V was shortened by 4 bases and J by 4 bases, with 16 bases between the two germline ends. CDR1 and CDR2 from the germline V gene are LGHNA and YSLEER. CDR3 sequence reads: CASSRRFGGVETQYF. CDR3 coding DNA: TGCGCCAGCAGCCGCCGTTTCGGGGGAGTAGAGACCCAGTACTTC.

The chain joins TRBV11-2 to TRBJ2-2; 8 bases align to TRBD1. Per the germline V gene, CDR1 is SGHAT and CDR2 is FQNNGV. CDR3 length equals 16 residues. V was pared by 4 bases and J by 4 bases, with 8 bases of the junction left unmatched. CDR3 sequence: CASSYRTGYVTGELFF. The DNA for the CDR3 is TGTGCCAGCAGCTATCGGACAGGGTACGTCACCGGGGAGCTGTTTTTT.

The chain is built from TRBV4-3 and TRBJ1-2, with D possibly TRBD1 on 5 matching bases. V was cut by 0 bases and J by 4 bases, with 15 bases left in between. CDR3 length: 16 residues. The germline gives CDR1 LGHNA, CDR2 YSLEER. The CDR3 sequence: CASSQDGNAGIYGYTF. DNA of the CDR3: TGCGCCAGCAGCCAAGATGGGAACGCAGGGATCTATGGCTACACCTTC.

V and J are TRBV7-3 and TRBJ1-2; 9 bases fit TRBD1. After removal of 4 bases from V and 8 bases from J, the junction contained 5 bases not matched to a gene. This CDR3 has 13 residues. Germline V gene sequence: CDR1 SGHTA, CDR2 FQGTGA. CDR3 sequence: CASSWGGQGGYTF. In DNA, the CDR3 is TGTGCCAGCAGCTGGGGGGGACAGGGAGGCTACACCTTC.

The chain employs TRBV19 and TRBJ1-5; no clear D. V was pared by 4 bases and J by 1 base, with 5 bases between. Germline CDR1 LNHDA, CDR2 SQIVND (reference sequence). CDR3 length: 13 amino acids. The CDR3 sequence: CASSRQSNQPQHF. The DNA for the CDR3 is TGTGCCAGTAGTAGGCAAAGCAATCAGCCCCAGCATTTT.

The chain has TRBV7-3 and TRBJ1-1; D may be TRBD1 (5 bases). V gave up 1 base and J gave up 1 base, with 13 bases separating them. Germline lookup yields CDR1 SGHTA and CDR2 FQGTGA. The CDR3 totals 16 residues. The CDR3 DNA is TGTGCCAGCAGCTTAAAACAGGTCCTCGGGAACACTGAAGCTTTCTTT. Translation gives CASSLKQVLGNTEAFF.

V usage is TRBV13 and J usage is TRBJ1-1; D gene ambiguous. This CDR3 is built from 14 residues. Trimming pared 6 bases from V and 5 bases from J, leaving 16 bases between. Germline V gene data show CDR1 as PRHDT and CDR2 as FYEKMQ (reference sequence). Here the CDR3 DNA reads TGTGCCAGCAGATCAGCCTACGGGTGGACTGAAGCTTTCTTT. Translating gives CASRSAYGWTEAFF. The full variable domain, with the rest looked up from reference TRBV13 and TRBJ1-1, is AAGVIQSPRHLIKEKRETATLKCYPIPRHDTVYWYQQGPGQDPQFLISFYEKMQSDKGSIPDRFSAQQFSDYHSELNMSSLELGDSALYFCASRSAYGWTEAFFGQGTRLTVV.

The gene calls are TRBV10-3 and TRBJ1-5, with 7 bases that match TRBD1. Per germline, CDR1 ENHRY and CDR2 SYGVKD. The CDR3 spans 14 residues. V shed 5 bases, J shed 5 bases, and the junction held 6 bases outside the gene matches. Here the CDR3 reads CAISTGTDDQPQHF. The CDR3 coding sequence is TGTGCCATCAGTACCGGGACAGACGATCAGCCCCAGCATTTT.

The chain has TRBV9 and TRBJ2-1, with D possibly TRBD2 on 5 matching bases. V shed 3 bases and J shed 10 bases, with 26 bases lying between them. This CDR3 region has 17 residues. Germline assignment: CDR1 SGDLS and CDR2 YYNGEE. The DNA of the CDR3 is TGTGCCAGCAGCGACCGACTTAGAACGACGGGCCCGGGGGAGCAGTTCTTC. Its protein product is CASSDRLRTTGPGEQFF.

The chain carries TRBV7-3 and TRBJ2-7; 12 positions match TRBD2. From germline, CDR1 is SGHTA and CDR2 FQGTGA. V was pared by 5 bases and J by 6 bases, with 2 bases of the junction left unmatched. The length of the CDR3 is 13 residues. CDR3 in amino acids: CASSLGLAGEQYF. The CDR3 DNA sequence: TGTGCCAGCAGCCTGGGACTAGCGGGCGAGCAGTACTTC.

The gene calls are TRBV30 and TRBJ2-1; tentatively, D is TRBD1 (6 bases). This CDR3 has 17 amino acids. From germline, CDR1 is GTSNPN and CDR2 SVGIG (reference sequence). V lost 3 bases to trimming and J lost 0 bases, with 18 bases between them. The DNA of the CDR3 is TGTGCCTGGAGCTTTTTAAGGACAGCTCTCTCCTACAATGAGCAGTTCTTC. Amino acid sequence: CAWSFLRTALSYNEQFF.

V is TRBV7-8 and J is TRBJ2-5, with TRBD2 matching over 8 bases. This CDR3 is built from 17 residues. Germline V lookup: CDR1 SGHVS, CDR2 FQNEAQ. With V trimmed by 2 bases and J by 1 base, 9 bases remained unmatched. The CDR3 spells CASSLKERGKVQETQYF. The CDR3 nucleotides are TGTGCCAGCAGCTTAAAGGAGCGGGGGAAGGTCCAAGAGACCCAGTACTTC. The full variable domain, rest sourced from reference TRBV7-8 and TRBJ2-5, is GAGVSQSPRYKVAKRGQDVALRCDPISGHVSLFWYQQALGQGPEFLTYFQNEAQLDKSGLPSDRFFAERPEGSVSTLKIQRTQQEDSAVYLCASSLKERGKVQETQYFGPGTRLLVL.

The rearrangement joins TRBV10-3 to TRBJ2-6; D perhaps matches TRBD1 (5 bases). V was shortened by 1 base and J by 0 bases, with 13 bases between the two germline ends. Germline lookup yields CDR1 ENHRY and CDR2 SYGVKD. This CDR3 comprises 18 residues. The CDR3 here is CAISEFQEGDSGANVLTF. DNA of the CDR3: TGTGCCATCAGTGAGTTTCAGGAAGGGGACTCTGGGGCCAACGTCCTGACTTTC.

The genes are TRBV6-1 and TRBJ2-3; 11 nucleotides agree with TRBD2. J lost 4 bases, V lost 3 bases, and 3 bases had no gene match. Germline CDR1 is MNHNS and CDR2 is SASEGT. The CDR3 has 15 residues. CDR3 in DNA: TGTGCCAGCAGTGAGGCTAGCGGGGGGCCAGATACGCAGTATTTT. Encoded protein: CASSEASGGPDTQYF.

This chain links TRBV6-1 with TRBJ1-5, with D tentatively TRBD1 (6 bases). The germline CDR1 and CDR2 sequences are MNHNS and SASEGT. Trimming left V 4 bases short and J 0 bases short, with 7 bases between. This CDR3 has 14 amino acids. The CDR3 sequence: CASSARGSNQPQHF. The CDR3 coding sequence is TGTGCCAGCAGTGCCAGGGGTAGCAATCAGCCCCAGCATTTT.

The sample holds a few counts of this clone. The chain has TRBV6-1 and TRBJ2-2; 8 bases fit TRBD1. Germline-derived CDR1 and CDR2 are MNHNS and SASEGT. The V and J ends lost 1 base and 2 bases, in that order; junction bases with no gene match: 6. The CDR3 extends over 17 amino acids. CDR3 residues: CASSEDRGFPNTGELFF. The CDR3, as DNA: TGTGCCAGCAGTGAAGACAGGGGGTTTCCCAACACCGGGGAGCTGTTTTTT.

V and J are TRBV11-2 and TRBJ2-7; possible D gene TRBD2, 6 bases. The CDR3 consists of 12 residues. Germline CDR1 reads SGHAT; CDR2 reads FQNNGV. Trimming removed 4 bases from V and 6 bases from J, with 10 bases in between. The CDR3 bases are TGTGCCAGCAGCTCGACTAGAAGCGAGCAGTACTTC. This gives the protein CASSSTRSEQYF.

The chain employs TRBV7-3 and TRBJ2-2; TRBD2 matches 7 bases. Looked up from germline, CDR1 is SGHTA and CDR2 is FQGTGA. The length of the CDR3 is 14 residues. Losses at the gene ends were 5 bases for V and 6 bases for J; bases not matched to a gene: 6. CDR3 sequence: CASSRTSFPGELFF. CDR3 coding DNA: TGTGCCAGCAGCAGGACTAGTTTTCCCGGGGAGCTGTTTTTT.

The rearrangement uses TRBV29-1 and TRBJ2-5; 7 bases align to TRBD2. The junction had 12 bases not matched to a gene; V was cut back by 4 bases and J by 4 bases. From germline, CDR1 is SQVTM and CDR2 ANQGSEA. The length of the CDR3 is 15 residues. CDR3 in DNA: TGCAGCGTTGTCCCGAATTTGGGGGAGGGAGAGACCCAGTACTTC. Its protein product is CSVVPNLGEGETQYF.

The chain is built from TRBV9 and TRBJ2-3, with TRBD1 matching 7 bases. The V and J ends lost 3 bases and 2 bases, in that order; junction bases with no gene match: 3. The germline CDR1 and CDR2 sequences are SGDLS and YYNGEE. The CDR3 consists of 14 residues. The CDR3 region is CASSEGQHTDTQYF. CDR3 nucleotide sequence: TGTGCCAGCAGCGAGGGACAGCACACAGATACGCAGTATTTT.

The chain is built from TRBV7-6 and TRBJ2-3; 12 bases are a match to TRBD2. The CDR3 loop spans 16 amino acids. Germline trimming cut 2 bases from V and 1 base from J; bases unmatched to any gene: 1. Germline V gene sequence: CDR1 SGHVS, CDR2 FNYEAQ. CDR3 nucleotide sequence: TGTGCCAGCAGCTTACTAGCGGGGGGGGGCACAGATACGCAGTATTTT. Protein: CASSLLAGGGTDTQYF.

This clone was counted only a few times. This chain uses TRBV6-1 with TRBJ1-6; maybe TRBD1 (5 bases). Germline CDR1 is MNHNS and CDR2 is SASEGT. The CDR3 contains 13 residues. The ends were cut back, 7 bases at V and 10 bases at J, with 14 bases in the middle. CDR3 region: CASNQGEVSPLHF. The CDR3 nucleotides are TGTGCCAGCAATCAGGGCGAGGTCTCACCCCTCCACTTT.

The chain uses TRBV7-9 and TRBJ1-2; 11 nucleotides match TRBD1. This CDR3 contains 15 residues. Germline CDR1 SEHNR, CDR2 FQNEAQ (reference sequence). Germline trimming cut 1 base from V and 6 bases from J; bases unmatched to any gene: 4. The CDR3 sequence is CASSLGSGQGDGYTF. DNA for the CDR3: TGTGCCAGCAGCTTAGGCTCGGGACAGGGGGATGGCTACACCTTC.

This chain uses TRBV29-1 with TRBJ2-3; 9 bases align to TRBD2. This CDR3 contains 14 residues. The V segment lost 8 bases and the J segment 3 bases; nucleotides outside the gene matches: 9. In germline, CDR1 is SQVTM, CDR2 ANQGSEA. This CDR3 reads CSHSGGRATDTQYF. DNA of the CDR3: TGCAGCCACTCCGGCGGGAGGGCGACAGATACGCAGTATTTT.

The chain uses TRBV7-3 and TRBJ2-7, with 7 bases lining up with TRBD2. Germline V gives CDR1 SGHTA, CDR2 FQGTGA. The CDR3 length is 16 residues. The V segment lost 2 bases and the J segment 5 bases; nucleotides outside the gene matches: 12. The CDR3 reads CASSLGFGAGVDEQYF. The CDR3 DNA reads TGTGCCAGCAGCTTAGGCTTCGGCGCGGGAGTCGACGAGCAGTACTTC.

CDR3 nucleotides: TGTGCCAGCAGTCGAATGTCCCGGGACAGGGATCGGTACAATGAGCAGTTCTTC. Its protein is CASSRMSRDRDRYNEQFF. The V and J genes are TRBV7-3 and TRBJ2-1; 9 bases are a match to TRBD1. CDR3 length: 18 residues. The V and J ends lost 6 bases and 4 bases, in that order; junction bases with no gene match: 16. CDR1 is SGHTA and CDR2 is FQGTGA in the germline V gene.

The chain is built from TRBV28 and TRBJ1-5; 7 bases are shared with TRBD1. Germline CDR1 MDHEN, CDR2 SYDVKM. The CDR3 contains 16 residues. Trimming took 2 bases from V and 0 from J; bases not matched to a gene: 4. This CDR3 reads CASSLRTGYSNQPQHF. For the CDR3, the DNA is TGTGCCAGCAGTTTAAGGACAGGTTATAGCAATCAGCCCCAGCATTTT.